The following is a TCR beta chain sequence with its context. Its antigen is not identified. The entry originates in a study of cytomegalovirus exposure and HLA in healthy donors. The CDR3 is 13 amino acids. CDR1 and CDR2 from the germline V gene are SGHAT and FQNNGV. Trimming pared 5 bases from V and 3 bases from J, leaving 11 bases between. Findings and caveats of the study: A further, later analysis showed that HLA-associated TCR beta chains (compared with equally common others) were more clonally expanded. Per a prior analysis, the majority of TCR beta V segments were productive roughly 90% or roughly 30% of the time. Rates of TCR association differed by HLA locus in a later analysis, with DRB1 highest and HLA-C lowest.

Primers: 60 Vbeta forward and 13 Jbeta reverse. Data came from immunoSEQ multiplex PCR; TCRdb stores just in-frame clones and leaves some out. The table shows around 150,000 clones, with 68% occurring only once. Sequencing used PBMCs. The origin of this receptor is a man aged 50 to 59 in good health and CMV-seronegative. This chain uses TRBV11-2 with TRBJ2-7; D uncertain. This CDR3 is CASSPSTYYEQYF. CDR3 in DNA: TGTGCCAGCAGCCCCTCGACATACTACGAGCAGTACTTC.